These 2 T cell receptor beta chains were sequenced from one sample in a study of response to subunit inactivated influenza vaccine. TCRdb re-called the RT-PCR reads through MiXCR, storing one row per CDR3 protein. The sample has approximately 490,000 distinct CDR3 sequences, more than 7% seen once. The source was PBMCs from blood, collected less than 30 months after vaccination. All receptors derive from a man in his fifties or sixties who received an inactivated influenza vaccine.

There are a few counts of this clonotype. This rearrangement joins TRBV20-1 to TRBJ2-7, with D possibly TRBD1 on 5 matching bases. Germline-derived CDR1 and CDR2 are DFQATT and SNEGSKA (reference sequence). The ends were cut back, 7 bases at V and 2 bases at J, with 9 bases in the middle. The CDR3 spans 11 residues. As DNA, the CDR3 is TGCAGTGGAAAGACAGCCTACGAGCAGTACTTC. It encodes CSGKTAYEQYF.

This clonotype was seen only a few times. CDR3 DNA sequence: TGTGCCAGCAGTCAATATACCTTCTACGAGCAGTACTTC. Amino acids: CASSQYTFYEQYF. J is TRBJ2-7 and V is TRBV2; D ambiguous. This CDR3 is 13 amino acids long. Germline V gives CDR1 SNHLY, CDR2 FYNNEI. V was clipped by 5 bases and J by 3 bases, with 11 bases between them.